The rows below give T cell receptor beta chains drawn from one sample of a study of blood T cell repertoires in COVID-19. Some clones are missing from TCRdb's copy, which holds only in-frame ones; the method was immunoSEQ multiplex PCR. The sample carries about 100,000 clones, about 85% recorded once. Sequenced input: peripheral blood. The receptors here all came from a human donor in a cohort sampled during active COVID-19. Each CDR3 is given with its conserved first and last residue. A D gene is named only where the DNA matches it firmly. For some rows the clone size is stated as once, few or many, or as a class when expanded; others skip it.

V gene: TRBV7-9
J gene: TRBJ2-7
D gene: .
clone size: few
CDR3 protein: CASSLARYEQYF
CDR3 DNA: TGTGCCAGCAGCTTAGCCAGGTACGAGCAGTACTTC

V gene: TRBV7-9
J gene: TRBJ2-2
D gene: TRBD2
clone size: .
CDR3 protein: CASSRTSATGELFF
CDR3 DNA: TGTGCCAGCAGCCGGACTAGCGCCACCGGGGAGCTGTTTTTT

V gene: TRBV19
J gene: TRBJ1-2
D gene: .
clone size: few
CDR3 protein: CASSSRSDYGYTF
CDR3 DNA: TGTGCCAGTAGTTCCCGGAGCGACTATGGCTACACCTTC

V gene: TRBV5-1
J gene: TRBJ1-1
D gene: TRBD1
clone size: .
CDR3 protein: CASSGQGIVNTEAFF
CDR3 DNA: TGCGCCAGCAGCGGACAGGGGATCGTAAACACTGAAGCTTTCTTT

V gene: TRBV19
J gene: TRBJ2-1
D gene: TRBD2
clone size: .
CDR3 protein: CASSTPSGSTPNEQFF
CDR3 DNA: TGTGCCAGTAGTACCCCTAGCGGGAGTACCCCCAATGAGCAGTTCTTC

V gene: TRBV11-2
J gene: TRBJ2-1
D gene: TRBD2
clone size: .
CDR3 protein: CASSPTSGSNEQFF
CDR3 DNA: TGTGCCAGCAGCCCCACTAGCGGGAGTAATGAGCAGTTCTTC

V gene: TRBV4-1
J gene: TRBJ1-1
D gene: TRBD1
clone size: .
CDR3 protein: CASSQETTGELAEAFF
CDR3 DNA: TGCGCCAGCAGCCAAGAGACAACAGGGGAGTTGGCTGAAGCTTTCTTT

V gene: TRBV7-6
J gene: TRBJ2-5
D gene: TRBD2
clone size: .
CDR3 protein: CASSLVSGGSWAETQYF
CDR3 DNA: TGTGCCAGCAGCTTAGTTAGCGGGGGGTCCTGGGCAGAGACCCAGTACTTC

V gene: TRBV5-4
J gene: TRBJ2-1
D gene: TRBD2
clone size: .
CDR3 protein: CASSLTRLAGGFNEQFF
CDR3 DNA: TGTGCCAGCAGCTTAACCCGACTAGCGGGGGGATTCAATGAGCAGTTCTTC

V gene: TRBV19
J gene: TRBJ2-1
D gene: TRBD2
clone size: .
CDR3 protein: CASSTPQRESEQFF
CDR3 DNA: TGTGCCAGTAGTACCCCACAGCGGGAGAGTGAGCAGTTCTTC

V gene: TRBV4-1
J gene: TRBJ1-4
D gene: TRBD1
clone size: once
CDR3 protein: CASSRLQGQGNEKLFF
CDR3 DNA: TGCGCCAGCAGCCGACTCCAGGGACAGGGGAATGAAAAACTGTTTTTT

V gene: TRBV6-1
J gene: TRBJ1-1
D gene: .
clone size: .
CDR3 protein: CASSEQGRVTEAFF
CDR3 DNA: TGTGCCAGCAGTGAACAAGGGAGGGTCACTGAAGCTTTCTTT

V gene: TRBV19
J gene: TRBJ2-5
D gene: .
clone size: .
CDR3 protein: CASSRIDQQETQYF
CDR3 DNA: TGTGCCAGTAGCCGAATCGATCAGCAAGAGACCCAGTACTTC

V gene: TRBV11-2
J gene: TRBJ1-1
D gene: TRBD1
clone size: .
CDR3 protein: CASSSPWGQGPTEAFF
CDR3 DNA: TGTGCCAGCAGTTCCCCTTGGGGACAGGGCCCCACTGAAGCTTTCTTT

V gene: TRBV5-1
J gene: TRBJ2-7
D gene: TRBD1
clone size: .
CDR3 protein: CASSLARDRVAEQYF
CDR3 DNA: TGCGCCAGCAGCTTGGCCCGGGACAGGGTCGCCGAGCAGTACTTC

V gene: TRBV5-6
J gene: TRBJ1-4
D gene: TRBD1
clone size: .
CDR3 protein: CASSRLRQGAQEKLFF
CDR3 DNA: TGTGCCAGCAGCCGCCTTCGACAGGGGGCGCAGGAAAAACTGTTTTTT

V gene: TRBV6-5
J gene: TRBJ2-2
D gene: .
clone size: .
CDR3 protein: CASSQGGELFF
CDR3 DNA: TGTGCCAGCAGCCAGGGCGGGGAGCTGTTTTTT

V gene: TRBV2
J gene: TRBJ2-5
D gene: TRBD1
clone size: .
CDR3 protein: CASHGTGRETQYF
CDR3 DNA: TGTGCCAGCCACGGGACAGGGCGAGAGACCCAGTACTTC

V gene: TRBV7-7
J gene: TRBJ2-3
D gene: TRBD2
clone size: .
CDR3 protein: CASSLGTSGDTDTQYF
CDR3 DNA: TGTGCCAGCAGCTTAGGGACTAGCGGGGACACAGATACGCAGTATTTT

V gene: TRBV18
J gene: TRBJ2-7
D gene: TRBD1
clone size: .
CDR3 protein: CASSKGQQYEQYF
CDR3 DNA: TGTGCCAGCTCCAAGGGACAGCAGTACGAGCAGTACTTC

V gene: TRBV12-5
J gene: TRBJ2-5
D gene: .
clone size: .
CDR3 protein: CASSSVQETQYF
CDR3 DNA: TGTGCTAGTAGCAGCGTACAAGAGACCCAGTACTTC

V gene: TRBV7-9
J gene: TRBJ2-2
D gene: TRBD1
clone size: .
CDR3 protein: CASSYLDRVGTGELFF
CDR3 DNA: TGTGCCAGCAGCTACCTGGACAGGGTTGGCACCGGGGAGCTGTTTTTT

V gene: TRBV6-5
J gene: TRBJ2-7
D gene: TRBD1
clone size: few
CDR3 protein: CASSYSNRLDRAEQYF
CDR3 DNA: TGTGCCAGCAGTTACTCGAATCGTCTCGACAGGGCCGAGCAGTACTTC

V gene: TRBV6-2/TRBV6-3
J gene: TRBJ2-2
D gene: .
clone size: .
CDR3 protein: CASSLQVTGELFF
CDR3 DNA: TGTGCCAGCAGTTTACAGGTCACCGGGGAGCTGTTTTTT

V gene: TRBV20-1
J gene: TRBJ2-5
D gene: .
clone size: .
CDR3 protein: CSASDVRGRQETQYF
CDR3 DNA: TGCAGTGCTAGTGATGTCAGGGGAAGGCAAGAGACCCAGTACTTC

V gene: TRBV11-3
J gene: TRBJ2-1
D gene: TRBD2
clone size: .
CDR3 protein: CASSLAERGGYNEQFF
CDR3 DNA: TGTGCCAGCAGCTTAGCGGAGCGGGGAGGATACAATGAGCAGTTCTTC

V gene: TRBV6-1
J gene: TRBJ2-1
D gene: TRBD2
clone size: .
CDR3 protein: CASSEAGGLAGWNEQFF
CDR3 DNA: TGTGCCAGCAGTGAAGCGGGCGGACTAGCGGGATGGAATGAGCAGTTCTTC

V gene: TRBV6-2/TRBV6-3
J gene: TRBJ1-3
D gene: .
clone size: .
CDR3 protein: CASSYAPWQASFSGNTIYF
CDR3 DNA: TGTGCCAGCAGTTACGCCCCCTGGCAGGCCTCGTTCTCTGGAAACACCATATATTTT

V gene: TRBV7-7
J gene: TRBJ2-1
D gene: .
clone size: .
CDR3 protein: CASSNSLRGGEQFF
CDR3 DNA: TGTGCTAGCAGCAATAGCCTCAGGGGTGGTGAGCAGTTCTTC

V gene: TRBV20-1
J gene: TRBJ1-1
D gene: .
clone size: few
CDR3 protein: CSASFPGQSTEAFF
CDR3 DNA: TGCAGTGCTAGTTTTCCAGGGCAGAGCACTGAAGCTTTCTTT

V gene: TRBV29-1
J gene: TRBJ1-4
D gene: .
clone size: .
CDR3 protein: CSGRNLGEKLFF
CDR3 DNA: TGCAGCGGCAGAAACCTGGGCGAAAAACTGTTTTTT

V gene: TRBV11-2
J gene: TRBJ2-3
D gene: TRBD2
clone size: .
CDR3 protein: CASSLGLAETDTQYF
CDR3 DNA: TGTGCCAGCAGCTTGGGACTAGCGGAAACAGATACGCAGTATTTT

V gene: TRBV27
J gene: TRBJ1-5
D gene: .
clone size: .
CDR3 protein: CASSFQGAVGQPQHF
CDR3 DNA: TGTGCCAGCAGTTTTCAAGGGGCTGTGGGTCAGCCCCAGCATTTT

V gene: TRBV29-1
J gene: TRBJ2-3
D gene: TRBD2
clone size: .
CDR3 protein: CSVTGTSGSRDTQYF
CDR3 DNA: TGCAGCGTTACCGGGACTAGCGGGAGCAGAGATACGCAGTATTTT

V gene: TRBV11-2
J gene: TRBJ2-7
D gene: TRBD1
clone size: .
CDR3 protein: CASSLPGQFYEQYF
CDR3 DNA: TGTGCCAGCAGCCTTCCGGGACAGTTCTACGAGCAGTACTTC

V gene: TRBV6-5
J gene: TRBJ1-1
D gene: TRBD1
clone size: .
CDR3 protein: CASRGKTGDTEAFF
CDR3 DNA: TGTGCCAGCAGAGGAAAGACAGGGGACACTGAAGCTTTCTTT

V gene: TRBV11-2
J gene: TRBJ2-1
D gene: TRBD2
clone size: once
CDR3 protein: CASSSHGLASNEQFF
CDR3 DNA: TGTGCCAGCAGCTCCCATGGACTAGCATCCAATGAGCAGTTCTTC

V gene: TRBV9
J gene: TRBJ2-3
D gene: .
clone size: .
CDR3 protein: CASSSQQLHTDTQYF
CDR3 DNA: TGTGCCAGCAGCTCACAGCAGCTCCACACAGATACGCAGTATTTT

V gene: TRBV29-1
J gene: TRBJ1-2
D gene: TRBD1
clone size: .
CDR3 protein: CSAEKGQGIGGYTF
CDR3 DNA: TGCAGCGCCGAAAAGGGACAGGGGATAGGCGGCTACACCTTC

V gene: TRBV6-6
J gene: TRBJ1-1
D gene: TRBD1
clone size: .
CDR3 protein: CASSYGQGAEAFF
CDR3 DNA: TGTGCCAGCAGTTACGGGCAGGGGGCTGAAGCTTTCTTT

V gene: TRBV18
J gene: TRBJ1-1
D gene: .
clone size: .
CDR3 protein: CASSQQSNTEAFF
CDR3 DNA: TGTGCCAGCTCACAACAGAGCAACACTGAAGCTTTCTTT

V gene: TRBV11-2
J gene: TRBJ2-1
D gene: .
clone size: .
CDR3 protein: CASSEDLPTEYEQFF
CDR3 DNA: TGTGCCAGCAGCGAAGATCTACCTACTGAGTATGAGCAGTTCTTC

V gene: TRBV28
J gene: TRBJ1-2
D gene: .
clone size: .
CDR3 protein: CASSTPTGYGYTF
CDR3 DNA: TGTGCCAGCAGTACGCCTACAGGATATGGCTACACCTTC

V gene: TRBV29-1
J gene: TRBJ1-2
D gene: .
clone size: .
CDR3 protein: CSVGASGRGYTF
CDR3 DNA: TGCAGCGTTGGGGCCTCTGGAAGGGGCTACACCTTC

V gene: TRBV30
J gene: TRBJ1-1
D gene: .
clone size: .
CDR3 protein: CAWRWGGGGEAFF
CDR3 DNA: TGTGCCTGGAGGTGGGGGGGCGGAGGTGAAGCTTTCTTT

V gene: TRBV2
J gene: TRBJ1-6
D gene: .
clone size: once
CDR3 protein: CASSVQATPPLHF
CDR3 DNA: TGTGCCAGCAGTGTACAGGCCACCCCACCCCTCCACTTT

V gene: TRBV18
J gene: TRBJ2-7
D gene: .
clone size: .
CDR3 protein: CASSLSSAAYEQYF
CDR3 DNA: TGTGCCAGCTCGCTCTCTAGCGCCGCCTACGAGCAGTACTTC

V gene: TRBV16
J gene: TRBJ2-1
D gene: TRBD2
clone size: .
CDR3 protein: CASEGGRAVFNEQFF
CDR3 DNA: TGTGCCAGCGAGGGCGGGAGGGCCGTTTTCAATGAGCAGTTCTTC

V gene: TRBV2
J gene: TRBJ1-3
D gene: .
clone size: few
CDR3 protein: CASSGQPVDGNTIYF
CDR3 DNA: TGTGCCAGCAGTGGACAGCCAGTTGATGGAAACACCATATATTTT

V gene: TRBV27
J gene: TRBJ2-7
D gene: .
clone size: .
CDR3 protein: CASSLSSEQYF
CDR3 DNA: TGTGCCAGCAGTTTATCTAGCGAGCAGTACTTC